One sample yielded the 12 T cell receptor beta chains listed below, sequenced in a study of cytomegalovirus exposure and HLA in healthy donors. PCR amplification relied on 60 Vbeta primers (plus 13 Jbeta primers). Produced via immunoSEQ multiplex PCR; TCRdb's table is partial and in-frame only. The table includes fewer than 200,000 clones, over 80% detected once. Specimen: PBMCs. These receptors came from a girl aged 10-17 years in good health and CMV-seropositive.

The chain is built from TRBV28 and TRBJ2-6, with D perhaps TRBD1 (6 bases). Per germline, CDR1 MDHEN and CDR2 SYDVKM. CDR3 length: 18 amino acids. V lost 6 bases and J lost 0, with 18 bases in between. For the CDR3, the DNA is TGTGCCAGCAGAAGTCCGGGACACTTTCTCTCTGGGGCCAACGTCCTGACTTTC. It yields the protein CASRSPGHFLSGANVLTF.

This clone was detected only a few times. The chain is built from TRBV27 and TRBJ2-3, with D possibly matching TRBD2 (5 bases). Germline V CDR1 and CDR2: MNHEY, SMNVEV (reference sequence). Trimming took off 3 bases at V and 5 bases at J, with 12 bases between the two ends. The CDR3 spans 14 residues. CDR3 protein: CASSFGVGKDTQYF. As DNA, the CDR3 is TGTGCCAGCAGTTTCGGGGTCGGGAAAGATACGCAGTATTTT.

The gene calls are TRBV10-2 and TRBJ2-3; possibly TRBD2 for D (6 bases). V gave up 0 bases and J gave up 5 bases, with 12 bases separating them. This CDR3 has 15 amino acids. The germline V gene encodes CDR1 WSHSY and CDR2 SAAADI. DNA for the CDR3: TGCGCCAGCAGTGAGTCGGGACTTTCCGGAGATACGCAGTATTTT. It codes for CASSESGLSGDTQYF.

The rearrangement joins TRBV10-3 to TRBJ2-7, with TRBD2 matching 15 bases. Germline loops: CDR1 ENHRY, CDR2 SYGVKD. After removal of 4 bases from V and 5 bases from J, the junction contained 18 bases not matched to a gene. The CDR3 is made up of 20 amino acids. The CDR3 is CAISGPSGTGGLAGGHEQYF. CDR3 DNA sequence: TGTGCCATCAGTGGACCCTCCGGGACAGGTGGACTAGCGGGAGGGCACGAGCAGTACTTC.

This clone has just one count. CDR3 nucleotide sequence: TGTGCCAGCAGTGTACAGATAGGACCTAGCGGGATTTCTGAGCAGTTCTTC. Its translation: CASSVQIGPSGISEQFF. The chain has TRBV6-1 and TRBJ2-1; 9 bases agree with TRBD2. The J segment lost 9 bases and the V segment lost 4 bases, leaving 16 bases of the junction unmatched. Germline V gives CDR1 MNHNS, CDR2 SASEGT. There are 17 residues in the CDR3.

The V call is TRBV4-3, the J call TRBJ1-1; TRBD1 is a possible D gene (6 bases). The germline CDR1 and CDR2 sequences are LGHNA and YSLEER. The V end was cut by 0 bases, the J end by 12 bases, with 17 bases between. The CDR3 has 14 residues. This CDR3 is CASSQDGGVLGTFF. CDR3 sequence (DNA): TGCGCCAGCAGCCAAGATGGGGGCGTCCTTGGGACTTTCTTT.

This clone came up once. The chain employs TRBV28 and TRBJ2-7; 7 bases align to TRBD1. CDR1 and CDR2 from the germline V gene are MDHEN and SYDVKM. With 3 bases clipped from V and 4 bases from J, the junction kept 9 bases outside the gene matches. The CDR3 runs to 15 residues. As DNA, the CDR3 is TGTGCCAGCAGTTTTCGGCCAGGGGGTAGTTACGAGCAGTACTTC. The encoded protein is CASSFRPGGSYEQYF.

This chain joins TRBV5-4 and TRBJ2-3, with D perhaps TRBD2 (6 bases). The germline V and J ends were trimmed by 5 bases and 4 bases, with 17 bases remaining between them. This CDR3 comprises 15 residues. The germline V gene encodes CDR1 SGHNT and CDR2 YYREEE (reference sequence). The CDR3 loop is CASSSPGVWADTQYF. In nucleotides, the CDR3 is TGTGCCAGCAGTTCTCCGGGGGTTTGGGCAGATACGCAGTATTTT.

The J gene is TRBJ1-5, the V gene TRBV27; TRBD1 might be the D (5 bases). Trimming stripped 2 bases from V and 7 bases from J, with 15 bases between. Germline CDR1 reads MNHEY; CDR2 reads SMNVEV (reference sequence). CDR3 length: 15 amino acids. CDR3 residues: CASSLVGPFGQPQHF. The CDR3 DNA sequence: TGTGCCAGCAGTTTAGTGGGGCCATTTGGGCAGCCCCAGCATTTT.

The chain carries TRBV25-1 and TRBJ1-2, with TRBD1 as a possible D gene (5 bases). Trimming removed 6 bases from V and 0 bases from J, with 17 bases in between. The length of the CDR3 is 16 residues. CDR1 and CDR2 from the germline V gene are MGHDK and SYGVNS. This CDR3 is CASSLEQDTSNYGYTF. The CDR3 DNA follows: TGTGCCAGCAGCTTAGAACAGGACACGTCTAACTATGGCTACACCTTC.

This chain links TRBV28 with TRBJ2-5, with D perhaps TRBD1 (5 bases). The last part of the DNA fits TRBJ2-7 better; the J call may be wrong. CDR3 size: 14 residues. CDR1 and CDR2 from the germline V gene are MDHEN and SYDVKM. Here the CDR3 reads CASSLDIMSYEQYF. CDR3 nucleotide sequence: TGTGCCAGCAGTTTGGACATTATGTCCTACGAGCAGTACTTC.

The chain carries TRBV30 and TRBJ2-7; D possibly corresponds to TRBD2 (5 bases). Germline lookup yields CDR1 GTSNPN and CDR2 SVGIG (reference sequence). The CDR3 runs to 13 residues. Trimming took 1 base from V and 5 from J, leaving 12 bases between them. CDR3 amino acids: CAWSGVIGDEQYF. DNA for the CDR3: TGTGCCTGGAGTGGAGTGATCGGGGACGAGCAGTACTTC.